Below, one T cell receptor beta chain is given with its context. This specimen comes from a study of blood T cell repertoires in COVID-19. Trimming at V came to 5 bases and at J to 0 bases, leaving 6 bases not matched to a gene. Germline CDR1 MNHEY, CDR2 SMNVEV (reference sequence). The CDR3 is 15 residues long. Repertoires were generated with immunoSEQ multiplex PCR, while TCRdb's copy carries only in-frame clones and drops some. The sample holds about 190,000 clones, around 90% seen once. The chain carries TRBV27 and TRBJ2-7; 8 nucleotides line up with TRBD1. Sequencing was performed on peripheral blood. The receptor comes from a man aged 35 to 55 with acute or convalescent COVID-19. CDR3 region: CASSAGTGPSYEQYF. As DNA, the CDR3 is TGTGCCAGCAGTGCTGGGACAGGACCCTCCTACGAGCAGTACTTC.